Reported below is one T cell receptor (beta chain). The sample comes from a study of blood T cell repertoires in COVID-19. Study-wide background: Acute and convalescent COVID-19 specimens originated in the United States, Italy and Spain. T cells, B-cell-depleted T cells, or PBMCs provided the cDNA or gDNA that served as material.

Methods used by the authors: Estimation of nucleated cell counts relied on the amplification of reference gene primers. This table comes from immunoSEQ multiplex PCR, and its TCRdb copy is limited to in-frame clones, with some not included. V and J calls and clone size come straight from that table; D and trimming were deduced from the DNA. The table records over 80,000 clones, approximately 86% of them present only once. The CDR3 runs to 13 residues. Germline CDR1 and CDR2: MNHEY and SVGAGI. Trimming pared 6 bases from V and 6 bases from J, leaving 9 bases between. This sequence originates from a man between 65 and 79 years old with acute or convalescent COVID-19. The chain is built from TRBV6-5 and TRBJ1-6; no clear D gene. Sequencing used peripheral blood. CDR3 residues: CASRATANSPLHF. The CDR3 coding sequence is TGTGCCAGCAGGGCCACCGCTAATTCACCCCTCCACTTT.